A selection of T cell receptor beta chains follows, all from one sample in a study of T cell repertoires in cytomegalovirus infection. The antigens these receptors bind are not known. TCRdb passed the reads through MiXCR, listing each CDR3 protein once. The table shows about 400,000 distinct CDR3 sequences, with approximately 35% occurring only once. The sequencing here drew on cultured PBMCs, taken from culture after CMV antigen stimulation. These receptors all stem from a human donor in good health (CMV status not recorded). Some clones in this sample may be carry-over from other donors' samples. The conserved cysteine and the conserved F or W are not part of the CDR3 here. Clone size appears in some rows only: once, few, many, or a class for an expanded clone.

TRBV19	TRBJ2-1	few	ASSFPPQGDEQF
TRBV6-2/TRBV6-3	TRBJ1-1	-	SLRFSVGSPRARGTEAF
TRBV4-3	TRBJ1-4	-	ASSQGSRVWDENLF
TRBV7-2	TRBJ2-1	few	ASSSGGGNNEQF
TRBV19	TRBJ2-5	-	ASSAWTSVGETQY
TRBV7-3	TRBJ2-1	few	ASSLNPSSYNEQF
TRBV5-4	TRBJ2-7	few	ASSLGGLGYEQY
TRBV7-2	TRBJ2-3	-	ASSVLTGVTDTQY
TRBV2	TRBJ2-1	-	ASSGPGREGYNEQF
TRBV12-3/TRBV12-4	TRBJ2-2	few	ASRLGTGATGELF
TRBV4-1	TRBJ1-2	-	ASSFRVDYGYT
TRBV19	TRBJ1-2	-	ASSIGPTGGYYGYT
TRBV7-8	TRBJ2-1	-	ASSLGAGAIGF
TRBV7-6	TRBJ2-5	few	ASSFVLKGDGGFHGAQY
TRBV12-3/TRBV12-4	TRBJ1-5	few	ASRAGGPGSNQPQH
TRBV2	TRBJ1-4	-	ASSDLAVSNEKLF
TRBV14	TRBJ2-1	few	ASSPGTSGRAYNEQF
TRBV7-2	TRBJ1-6	few	ASRTTGESSPLH
TRBV7-6	TRBJ1-3	many	ASSYLWNSGNTIY
TRBV20-1	TRBJ2-2	few	SARDSRRAGELF
TRBV25-1	TRBJ1-2	-	ASSVRGSYGYT
TRBV12-3/TRBV12-4	TRBJ2-3	-	ASRKTTGADTQY
TRBV7-2	TRBJ2-3	-	ASSLEVADTQY
TRBV29-1	TRBJ2-1	-	SVEGAPGWGEQF
TRBV18	TRBJ1-5	many	ASSPRGGRNQPQH
TRBV11-1	TRBJ2-3	-	ASRPWGGTDTQY
TRBV4-1	TRBJ2-5	-	ASSQDRSQYQETQY
TRBV19	TRBJ2-1	-	ASSIRANDEQF
TRBV9	TRBJ1-3	-	ASSVLGNSGNTIY
TRBV11-3	TRBJ1-1	few	ASSLVFGTASEAF
TRBV7-2	TRBJ2-1	-	ASSSSPVVNEQF
TRBV12-3/TRBV12-4	TRBJ1-1	-	ASSLPGVTTEAF
TRBV20-1	TRBJ2-1	-	SALGLAGTEQF
TRBV7-8	TRBJ2-7	-	ASSFQPYEQY
TRBV9	TRBJ2-1	-	ASSQGGLDSYNEQF
TRBV7-2	TRBJ2-3	many	ASSLSRAHTDTQY
TRBV12-3/TRBV12-4	TRBJ2-5	-	ASSLGRLGRGRETQY